The rows below give T cell receptor beta chains drawn from one sample of a study of blood T cell repertoires in COVID-19. The protocol was immunoSEQ multiplex PCR, while the TCRdb copy is restricted to in-frame clones and leaves out a portion. This sample carries about 71,000 clones, 86% of them seen once, and the ten largest clones take about 2.1%. The sample consisted of peripheral blood. These receptors were obtained from a man aged 30 to 45 with acute or convalescent COVID-19. CDR3s include the opening cysteine and the closing phenylalanine or tryptophan. D genes are given only for firm matches. Some rows mark clone size as missing; the rest say once, few, many or name a class of expanded clone.

13	TRBV5-1	TRBJ2-1	.	.	TGCGCCAGCAGCTCCCGTATAAGCGGAGAGCAGTTCTTC	CASSSRISGEQFF
15	TRBV6-4	TRBJ2-2	TRBD2	few	TGTGCCAGCAGTGACCGGGGGGTCGGCACCGGGGAGCTGTTTTTT	CASSDRGVGTGELFF
13	TRBV28	TRBJ2-1	TRBD1	once	TGTGCCAGCAGTCCGCTGACAGGGTTTAAGCAGTTCTTC	CASSPLTGFKQFF
15	TRBV15	TRBJ2-5	TRBD1	.	TGTGCCACCAGGGGGACAGAAGGAGGCCAAGAGACCCAGTACTTC	CATRGTEGGQETQYF
15	TRBV7-8	TRBJ1-2	TRBD1	.	TGTGCCAGCAGCTTGGGACAGGGGCCATATTATGGCTACACCTTC	CASSLGQGPYYGYTF
15	TRBV5-1	TRBJ2-3	.	.	TGCGCCAGCAGCTTGGGGGAAAGAACAGGTAGTACGCAGTATTTT	CASSLGERTGSTQYF
18	TRBV14	TRBJ1-3	.	once	TGTGCCAGCAGCCAAAATTTCCCGGGACAAGCCTCTGGAAACACCATATATTTT	CASSQNFPGQASGNTIYF
15	TRBV12-5	TRBJ1-4	.	.	TGTGCTAGTGGTTTGGTTGACAGGAAGAATGAAAAACTGTTTTTT	CASGLVDRKNEKLFF
17	TRBV7-8	TRBJ1-2	.	.	TGTGCCAGCAGCTTAGTAGGAGGAGGGGTGGCGGGCTATGGCTACACCTTC	CASSLVGGGVAGYGYTF
14	TRBV7-9	TRBJ1-1	TRBD1	.	TGTGCCAGCAGAGCGACAGGGGTAAGTCCTGAAGCTTTCTTT	CASRATGVSPEAFF
14	TRBV30	TRBJ2-7	TRBD1	.	TGTGCCTGGAGTTCCGGTACAGGGGGCTACGAGCAGTACTTC	CAWSSGTGGYEQYF
16	TRBV2	TRBJ2-2	.	.	TGTGCCAGCAGTGAAGAGGGGGTAGCTGGCACCGGGGAGCTGTTTTTT	CASSEEGVAGTGELFF
16	TRBV6-6	TRBJ2-7	.	.	TGTGCCAGCAGTCCCCCCGGGACTCTAAACTCCTACGAGCAGTACTTC	CASSPPGTLNSYEQYF
15	TRBV7-3	TRBJ2-7	TRBD2	once	TGTGCCAGCAGCTTAGATAGCGGGCATAGCTACGAGCAGTACTTC	CASSLDSGHSYEQYF
14	TRBV10-2	TRBJ1-1	.	.	TGCGCCAGCAGTGCGCCGGGATCGGGCACTGAAGCTTTCTTT	CASSAPGSGTEAFF
13	TRBV5-4	TRBJ1-5	.	.	TGTGCCAGCAGCTTGTCGGGGGGTCAGCCCCAGCATTTT	CASSLSGGQPQHF
14	TRBV30	TRBJ1-5	.	.	TGTGCCTGGAGTGGTGGGCGGGAGAATCAGCCCCAGCATTTT	CAWSGGRENQPQHF
17	TRBV5-4	TRBJ2-1	.	.	TGTGCCAGCAGCCCCCAGCGGCTGCGGTCATCCTACAATGAGCAGTTCTTC	CASSPQRLRSSYNEQFF
16	TRBV2	TRBJ1-5	.	.	TGTGCCAGCAGCCCTGAGACAGGTACGGGGAATCAGCCCCAGCATTTT	CASSPETGTGNQPQHF
19	TRBV5-1	TRBJ1-5	TRBD1	.	TGCGCCAGCATCTTAGGGGACATGACAGGGGTTATTGGAAATCAGCCCCAGCATTTT	CASILGDMTGVIGNQPQHF
13	TRBV13	TRBJ2-1	.	.	TGTGCCAGCAGCCCACGTGCGCTCCGCCAGCAGTTCTTC	CASSPRALRQQFF
14	TRBV11-1	TRBJ2-5	.	once	TGTGCCAGCAGCTTTTGTGGGGGCGTAGAGACCCAGTACTTC	CASSFCGGVETQYF
18	TRBV6-1	TRBJ1-6	.	.	TGTGCCAGCAGTGAGACGATACAGGCAGAGCTAGAGAATTCACCCCTCCACTTT	CASSETIQAELENSPLHF
14	TRBV7-2	TRBJ2-3	TRBD2	.	TGTGCCAGCAGCGCTAGCGGGACTGGAGATACGCAGTATTTT	CASSASGTGDTQYF
16	TRBV16	TRBJ1-2	.	.	TGTGCCAGCAGCCAATGGAATTCGGGGTCTAACTATGGCTACACCTTC	CASSQWNSGSNYGYTF
15	TRBV27	TRBJ2-7	TRBD2	.	TGTGCCAGCAGTGAACTAGCGGACCGTTCCTACGAGCAGTACTTC	CASSELADRSYEQYF
18	TRBV11-2	TRBJ2-5	TRBD1	.	TGTGCCAGCAGCTTAGGACGTACAGGGGCGGTGGCCCAAGAGACCCAGTACTTC	CASSLGRTGAVAQETQYF
13	TRBV2	TRBJ2-5	.	.	TGTGCCAGCAGTTTCAGCGATGCGGAGACCCAGTACTTC	CASSFSDAETQYF
15	TRBV7-8	TRBJ1-1	TRBD1	.	TGTGCCAGCAGCTTAACGACAGGGGTGGGCACTGAAGCTTTCTTT	CASSLTTGVGTEAFF
15	TRBV27	TRBJ1-1	.	.	TGTGCCAGCAGTAGCTGGGGGGGAATGAACACTGAAGCTTTCTTT	CASSSWGGMNTEAFF
13	TRBV5-6	TRBJ2-5	TRBD1	.	TGTGCCAGCAGTTTGACAGGGCACGAGACCCAGTACTTC	CASSLTGHETQYF
16	TRBV11-2	TRBJ2-4	TRBD1	.	TGTGCCAGCAGCCGCAGGGGGTTTATGACCAAAAACATTCAGTACTTC	CASSRRGFMTKNIQYF
14	TRBV6-5	TRBJ1-3	.	.	TGTGCCACGAATACCGGGTGGACTGGAAACACCATATATTTT	CATNTGWTGNTIYF
13	TRBV5-5	TRBJ2-1	.	once	TGTGCCAGCAGCCGGATCTCTGGGAGCGAGCAGTTCTTC	CASSRISGSEQFF
16	TRBV27	TRBJ2-4	TRBD1	.	TGTGCCAGCAGCCGTGGGACAGGGCTAGCCAAAAACATTCAGTACTTC	CASSRGTGLAKNIQYF
19	TRBV4-1	TRBJ2-4	TRBD2	.	TGCGCCAGCAGCCAACGGACTAGCGGGGGGGAACTAGCCAAAAACATTCAGTACTTC	CASSQRTSGGELAKNIQYF
14	TRBV5-4	TRBJ2-7	TRBD1	once	TGTGCCAGCAGCTCTAGACAGGGGAACTACGAGCAGTACTTC	CASSSRQGNYEQYF
17	TRBV2	TRBJ1-3	TRBD1	.	TGTGCCAGCAGTGATTGGGGGCAGGGGGGAAGGGGAAACACCATATATTTT	CASSDWGQGGRGNTIYF
15	TRBV10-3	TRBJ1-4	.	.	TGTGCCATCAGTGAGCCCATACAGGGACGGGAAAAACTGTTTTTT	CAISEPIQGREKLFF
15	TRBV7-2	TRBJ2-7	TRBD1	.	TGTGCCAGCAGACGACCGGGACAGGGGGCTTACGAGCAGTACTTC	CASRRPGQGAYEQYF
17	TRBV5-6	TRBJ2-5	TRBD2	.	TGTGCCAGCAGCTTGAGTTTGGTAGCGGGAGATCAAGAGACCCAGTACTTC	CASSLSLVAGDQETQYF
15	TRBV5-1	TRBJ1-6	.	.	TGCGCCAGCAGCTTGTTCGGGGGGCGTGATTCACCCCTCCACTTT	CASSLFGGRDSPLHF
15	TRBV5-5	TRBJ2-2	TRBD2	.	TGTGCCAGCACCTTGGGGAGCGGGGGGACCGGGGAGCTGTTTTTT	CASTLGSGGTGELFF
18	TRBV5-4	TRBJ1-2	.	.	TGTGCCAGCAGCTTGAATCGGGGGGCCGCGAGCCCTAACTATGGCTACACCTTC	CASSLNRGAASPNYGYTF